The 26 T cell receptor beta chains given below trace back to one sample, sequenced in a study of blood T cell repertoires in COVID-19. TCRdb's table, derived via immunoSEQ multiplex PCR, lists solely in-frame clones and lacks some. The sample records 95,000 to 150,000 clones, 90% being singletons. What was sequenced was peripheral blood. Receptors originate from a woman aged 55 to 70 with COVID-19, enrolled during active disease.

This chain links TRBV7-9 with TRBJ2-2, with a weak D call TRBD2 (5 bases). CDR1 is SEHNR and CDR2 is FQNEAQ in the germline V gene (reference sequence). This CDR3 has 16 residues. Trimming stripped 1 base from V and 4 bases from J, with 13 bases between. CDR3 sequence (DNA): TGTGCCAGCAGCTTAGATCGGGGAGTGGGCACCGGGGAGCTGTTTTTT. Protein: CASSLDRGVGTGELFF.

J is TRBJ1-4 and V is TRBV3-1 (or the pseudogene TRBV3-2); 10 nucleotides match TRBD1. V was pared by 1 base and J by 11 bases, with 1 base of the junction left unmatched. CDR3 length: 13 residues. Germline V CDR1 and CDR2: LGHDT, YNNKEL (reference sequence). The CDR3 loop reads CASSQADRGKLFF. The CDR3 DNA follows: TGTGCCAGCAGCCAAGCGGACAGGGGGAAACTGTTTTTT.

The chain uses TRBV28 and TRBJ2-7; 8 bases match TRBD1. The V gene's germline CDR1 is MDHEN and CDR2 SYDVKM. Unmatched junction bases numbered 8, after V lost 6 bases and J lost 1 base. This CDR3 contains 15 residues. The CDR3 region is CASRLGTGESYEQYF. DNA of the CDR3: TGTGCCAGCAGACTAGGGACAGGTGAATCCTACGAGCAGTACTTC.

This sequence joins TRBV4-3 and TRBJ2-5; D is unclear. The V gene's germline CDR1 is LGHNA and CDR2 YSLEER. CDR3 length equals 13 residues. V lost 0 bases to trimming and J lost 7 bases, with 9 bases between them. CDR3 nucleotide sequence: TGCGCCAGCAGCCAAGAAATGAGCTCGACCCAGTACTTC. Protein product: CASSQEMSSTQYF.

The chain uses TRBV11-2 and TRBJ2-2; no firm D call. This CDR3 is 14 amino acids long. Germline V lookup: CDR1 SGHAT, CDR2 FQNNGV. With 2 bases removed from V and 2 bases from J, the gap between germline ends came to 6 bases. The CDR3 loop reads CASSLPFNTGELFF. The CDR3 DNA follows: TGTGCCAGCAGCTTACCCTTTAACACCGGGGAGCTGTTTTTT.

The chain employs TRBV6-5 and TRBJ1-1; 8 nucleotides align to TRBD1. Germline V gives CDR1 MNHEY, CDR2 SVGAGI. The J segment lost 5 bases and the V segment lost 2 bases, leaving 7 bases of the junction unmatched. This CDR3 is 15 amino acids long. The CDR3 DNA reads TGTGCCAGCAGTTACACACAGGGGGTCGGGACTGAAGCTTTCTTT. Protein product: CASSYTQGVGTEAFF.

DNA for the CDR3: TGTGCCAGCAGCATGGACAGGGGGGTATCCTACGAGCAGTACTTC. This translates into CASSMDRGVSYEQYF. This sequence joins TRBV7-2 and TRBJ2-7, with TRBD1 matching 10 bases. This CDR3 contains 15 residues. The junction had 5 bases not matched to a gene; V was cut back by 5 bases and J by 1 base. Germline V gene lookup returns CDR1 SGHTA and CDR2 FQGNSA.

This sequence joins TRBV5-1 and TRBJ1-3; 10 bases agree with TRBD1. Germline assignment: CDR1 SGHRS and CDR2 YFSETQ. V trimming: 0 bases; J trimming: 1 base; junction bases outside the gene matches: 4. The CDR3 sequence is 17 residues long. CDR3: CASSLEGTGASGNTIYF. CDR3 nucleotide sequence: TGCGCCAGCAGCTTGGAAGGGACAGGGGCATCTGGAAACACCATATATTTT.

This rearrangement joins TRBV18 to TRBJ2-3; 12 bases agree with TRBD2. Germline trimming cut 6 bases from V and 0 bases from J; bases unmatched to any gene: 4. Germline CDR1 KGHSH, CDR2 LQKENI. This CDR3 has 16 amino acids. The CDR3 is CASSQGLAGSTDTQYF. DNA of the CDR3: TGTGCCAGCTCCCAAGGACTAGCGGGGAGCACAGATACGCAGTATTTT.

V is TRBV5-1 and J is TRBJ1-4; 7 nucleotides match TRBD1. CDR3 length: 17 amino acids. Trimming removed 0 bases from V and 0 bases from J; junction bases left unmatched: 5. CDR1 and CDR2 from the germline V gene are SGHRS and YFSETQ. The CDR3 reads CASSLGPGGSTNEKLFF. The DNA of the CDR3 is TGCGCCAGCAGCTTGGGGCCAGGGGGGTCAACTAATGAAAAACTGTTTTTT.

The CDR3 DNA reads as TGTGCCAGCAGTTCTCCCGGGACAGGGGGTCGCGAGCAGTACTTC. Protein sequence: CASSSPGTGGREQYF. The chain uses TRBV6-5 and TRBJ2-7, with TRBD1 matching 11 bases. Looked up from germline, CDR1 is MNHEY and CDR2 is SVGAGI. The CDR3 loop spans 15 amino acids. V shed 4 bases and J 6 bases; nucleotides not matched to a gene: 8.

The V and J genes are TRBV5-1 and TRBJ2-5, with 9 positions matching TRBD1. Losses at the gene ends were 3 bases for V and 5 bases for J; bases not matched to a gene: 11. This CDR3 contains 16 residues. The germline gives CDR1 SGHRS, CDR2 YFSETQ. CDR3 sequence reads: CASSSTGGALTETQYF. CDR3 bases: TGCGCCAGCAGCTCCACAGGGGGCGCATTAACGGAGACCCAGTACTTC.

The J gene is TRBJ1-2, the V gene TRBV5-1, with 8 bases lining up with TRBD1. With V trimmed by 2 bases and J by 4 bases, 4 bases remained unmatched. Germline lookup yields CDR1 SGHRS and CDR2 YFSETQ. CDR3 length: 14 residues. CDR3 amino acids: CASSFTGGSYGYTF. The CDR3 DNA follows: TGCGCCAGCAGCTTCACAGGGGGGTCCTATGGCTACACCTTC.

This clone has only one observation. This sequence joins TRBV25-1 and TRBJ1-2, with D possibly being TRBD1 (5 bases). This CDR3 has 11 amino acids. CDR1 is MGHDK and CDR2 is SYGVNS in the germline V gene. Trimming removed 4 bases at V and 9 bases at J, with 9 bases between. The CDR3 DNA follows: TGTGCCAGCAGTGGGAAGGACAGCTACACCTTC. Encoded protein: CASSGKDSYTF.

This chain links TRBV9 with TRBJ2-2; 10 nucleotides line up with TRBD1. Per germline, CDR1 SGDLS and CDR2 YYNGEE. V lost 4 bases, J lost 6 bases, and 6 bases stayed unmatched. The CDR3 covers 15 residues. Written as DNA, the CDR3 is TGTGCCAGCAGCACCCGACAGGGGGCGGCCGGGGAGCTGTTTTTT. Its protein is CASSTRQGAAGELFF.

V and J are TRBV6-5 and TRBJ2-7; 7 nucleotides align to TRBD2. The CDR3 contains 12 residues. In germline, CDR1 is MNHEY, CDR2 SVGAGI. V lost 7 bases to trimming and J lost 4 bases; unmatched junction nucleotides: 4. The DNA of the CDR3 is TGTGCCAGCAAGAGGGAGGGGTACGAGCAGTACTTC. Protein product: CASKREGYEQYF.

This chain joins TRBV30 and TRBJ1-3; weak D call: TRBD1 (5 bases). Trimming took 8 bases from V and 1 from J, leaving 12 bases between them. The CDR3 is made up of 13 amino acids. Germline CDR1 reads GTSNPN; CDR2 reads SVGIG (reference sequence). CDR3 amino acids: CAGTRSSGNTIYF. CDR3 nucleotides: TGTGCCGGGACGAGGTCGTCTGGAAACACCATATATTTT.

The gene calls are TRBV7-2 and TRBJ1-2, with TRBD1 identical over 8 bases. Germline trimming cut 6 bases from V and 0 bases from J; bases unmatched to any gene: 3. The CDR3 is made up of 14 amino acids. Germline V gives CDR1 SGHTA, CDR2 FQGNSA. The CDR3 sequence: CASRGQDSNYGYTF. The CDR3 nucleotides read TGTGCCAGCAGGGGACAGGACTCTAACTATGGCTACACCTTC.

The J gene is TRBJ1-1, the V gene TRBV4-3, with D tentatively TRBD1 (6 bases). Trimming took off 4 bases at V and 4 bases at J, with 10 bases between the two ends. This CDR3 is built from 13 residues. The germline gives CDR1 LGHNA, CDR2 YSLEER. The DNA for the CDR3 is TGCGCCAGCAGCCGTGACAGGAGCACTGAAGCTTTCTTT. Its protein product is CASSRDRSTEAFF.

The chain recombines TRBV6-5 with TRBJ2-7, with 7 positions matching TRBD1. J lost 1 base, V lost 8 bases, and 8 bases had no gene match. This CDR3 is 14 amino acids long. CDR1 is MNHEY, CDR2 SVGAGI, per germline. The CDR3 is CASGTGVGSYEQYF. In DNA form, the CDR3 reads TGTGCCAGCGGAACAGGGGTTGGATCCTACGAGCAGTACTTC.

CDR3 nucleotides: TGCGCCAGCAGCCTCCTCCGGGACAGGGGTGGAGAGACCCAGTACTTC. Protein: CASSLLRDRGGETQYF. The chain uses TRBV4-1 and TRBJ2-5; TRBD1 agrees at 10 bases. The CDR3 is 16 amino acids. Germline CDR1 MGHRA, CDR2 YSYEKL. J was trimmed by 4 bases and V by 4 bases; bases with no gene match: 9.

This chain links TRBV5-1 with TRBJ1-1; 7 bases line up with TRBD1. Unmatched junction bases numbered 8, after V lost 4 bases and J lost 2 bases. The germline V gene encodes CDR1 SGHRS and CDR2 YFSETQ. This CDR3 spans 15 amino acids. This CDR3 is CASSPGQPINTEAFF. The CDR3 bases are TGCGCCAGCAGCCCGGGACAGCCGATTAACACTGAAGCTTTCTTT.

The V and J genes are TRBV7-2 and TRBJ2-2; 7 bases fit TRBD2. Germline CDR1 and CDR2: SGHTA and FQGNSA. J lost 7 bases, V lost 5 bases, and 10 bases had no gene match. There are 15 residues in the CDR3. For the CDR3, the DNA is TGTGCCAGCAGCCTAAATGGGGGGGAAAACGGGGAGCTGTTTTTT. Translated, it gives CASSLNGGENGELFF.

Written as DNA, the CDR3 is TGCGCCAGCAGCGGGCGGGACAGCCACGAGCAGTACTTC. Its protein product is CASSGRDSHEQYF. The chain links TRBV5-1 to TRBJ2-7; possible D gene TRBD1, 7 bases. Germline CDR1 SGHRS, CDR2 YFSETQ. The CDR3 has 13 amino acids. The V end lost 4 bases, the J end lost 5 bases, and 13 bases lay between the germline ends.

The V and J genes are TRBV4-1 and TRBJ2-5; TRBD2 matches 9 bases. Germline CDR1 MGHRA, CDR2 YSYEKL. After removal of 4 bases from V and 4 bases from J, the junction contained 4 bases not matched to a gene. The CDR3 is 14 residues long. The DNA of the CDR3 is TGCGCCAGCAGCCGTCTTAGCGGGAGAGAGACCCAGTACTTC. It specifies CASSRLSGRETQYF.

This chain's CDR3 is CASKGLAGETQYF. The CDR3 bases are TGTGCCAGCAAAGGACTAGCAGGGGAGACCCAGTACTTC. The J gene is TRBJ2-5, the V gene TRBV2, with TRBD2 matching over 8 bases. The germline CDR1 and CDR2 sequences are SNHLY and FYNNEI. This CDR3 is 13 amino acids long. The trim removed 7 bases at V and 5 bases at J, leaving 6 bases unmatched.